These 30 T cell receptor beta chains share one sample of origin, sequenced in a study of blood T cell repertoires in COVID-19 (dated by TCRdb to the early 2020s). Libraries came from the immunoSEQ multiplex PCR assay. Not all clones reach the TCRdb copy of this immuneACCESS table, which keeps in-frame sequences only. Checked studies attribute under half of the gap to unresolved V genes and leave the rest unexplained. Counted in this sample were tens of thousands of clones; roughly 80% of them appeared once. The ten largest make up 18% of the sample. The sequencing sample was made of peripheral blood. Every receptor here comes from a woman between 55 and 75 years old with acute or convalescent COVID-19.

In this sample, this clone turned up many times. This chain's CDR3 is CASSHQWANVQYF. CDR3 DNA: TGTGCCAGCAGCCATCAGTGGGCCAATGTGCAGTACTTC. V is TRBV3-1 (or the pseudogene TRBV3-2) and J is TRBJ2-5; unclear D gene. The CDR3 is 13 amino acids. Per the germline V gene, CDR1 is LGHDT and CDR2 is YNNKEL (reference sequence). The germline V and J ends were trimmed by 3 bases and 11 bases, with 16 bases remaining between them.

CDR3 DNA sequence: TGCAGCGTTGCGGGACAGGGGCTCCGCTACGAGCAGTACTTC. Protein sequence: CSVAGQGLRYEQYF. This chain links TRBV29-1 with TRBJ2-7, with 10 nucleotides matching TRBD1. V shed 4 bases and J 3 bases; nucleotides not matched to a gene: 6. The CDR3 has 14 amino acids. Germline CDR1 reads SQVTM; CDR2 reads ANQGSEA.

V is TRBV29-1 and J is TRBJ1-2, with TRBD1 matching 11 bases. Germline V gene lookup returns CDR1 SQVTM and CDR2 ANQGSEA. The CDR3 runs 13 residues. V lost 8 bases to trimming and J lost 6 bases; unmatched junction nucleotides: 8. CDR3 residues: CSSRTGGADGYTF. CDR3 DNA: TGCAGCTCAAGGACAGGGGGCGCCGATGGCTACACCTTC.

This clone was seen more than once but under ten times. The V and J genes are TRBV2 and TRBJ2-5, with D possibly being TRBD1 (6 bases). Trimming pared 7 bases from V and 5 bases from J, leaving 14 bases between. CDR1 and CDR2 from the germline V gene are SNHLY and FYNNEI. The CDR3 sequence is 13 residues long. CDR3 protein: CASKRGGLETQYF. The DNA for the CDR3 is TGTGCCAGCAAACGAGGGGGTCTGGAGACCCAGTACTTC.

A few counts support this clone. The V and J genes are TRBV5-1 and TRBJ2-6; no clear D. The V end lost 3 bases, the J end lost 0 bases, and 7 bases lay between the germline ends. The V gene's germline CDR1 is SGHRS and CDR2 YFSETQ. The CDR3 loop spans 15 amino acids. Here the CDR3 reads CASSSLNSGANVLTF. The CDR3 nucleotides read TGCGCCAGCAGCTCCCTAAACTCTGGGGCCAACGTCCTGACTTTC.

Notes on this clone: This sample also contains other DNA sequences that code for the same CDR3. The chain joins TRBV5-1 to TRBJ1-2, with TRBD1 identical over 7 bases. The CDR3 has 13 residues. The junction had 5 bases not matched to a gene; V was cut back by 4 bases and J by 5 bases. CDR1 SGHRS and CDR2 YFSETQ come from the germline V gene. This CDR3 is CASSPDRPYGYTF. CDR3 in DNA: TGCGCCAGCAGCCCGGACAGGCCTTATGGCTACACCTTC. The complete variable domain, with remaining parts taken from reference TRBV5-1 and TRBJ1-2, reads KAGVTQTPRYLIKTRGQQVTLSCSPISGHRSVSWYQQTPGQGLQFLFEYFSETQRNKGNFPGRFSGRQFSNSRSEMNVSTLELGDSALYLCASSPDRPYGYTFGSGTRLTVV.

This clone was seen a few times. V is TRBV14 and J is TRBJ1-1, with D hard to call. Between the trimmed V and J ends, which lost 1 base and 10 bases, there was a span of 7 bases. Per the germline V gene, CDR1 is SGHDN and CDR2 is FVKESK. The CDR3 contains 11 residues. CDR3: CASSQGRVAFF. For the CDR3, the DNA is TGTGCCAGCAGCCAAGGGCGGGTAGCTTTCTTT.

This rearrangement joins TRBV4-3 to TRBJ2-3, with 9 bases lining up with TRBD2. Germline V gene sequence: CDR1 LGHNA, CDR2 YSLEER. V shed 0 bases, J shed 3 bases, and the junction held 4 bases outside the gene matches. The CDR3 is made up of 16 amino acids. In DNA form, the CDR3 reads TGCGCCAGCAGCCAAGAGGGGCGGGGGGGGACAGATACGCAGTATTTT. Translating gives CASSQEGRGGTDTQYF.

J is TRBJ1-1 and V is TRBV23-1; TRBD1 is a possible D gene (6 bases). Being an ORF, TRBV23-1 has a function that is uncertain. V was cut by 4 bases and J by 9 bases, with 24 bases left in between. The CDR3 has 16 amino acids. This CDR3 reads CASSLIGRIRDKKAFF. In DNA form, the CDR3 reads TGCGCCAGCAGTCTTATTGGGCGGATCCGGGACAAAAAAGCTTTCTTT.

The chain is built from TRBV7-9 and TRBJ1-1; unclear D gene. CDR3 length: 14 residues. Germline V lookup: CDR1 SEHNR, CDR2 FQNEAQ (reference sequence). The V gene lost 0 bases and the J gene lost 9 bases, with 14 bases spanning the gap. CDR3 region: CASSLALRGGKAFF. CDR3 DNA: TGTGCCAGCAGCTTAGCATTACGGGGTGGGAAAGCTTTCTTT. Based on the CDR3 plus reference TRBV7-9 and TRBJ1-1, the full variable domain is DTGVSQNPRHKITKRGQNVTFRCDPISEHNRLYWYRQTLGQGPEFLTYFQNEAQLEKSRLLSDRFSAERPKGSFSTLEIQRTEQGDSAMYLCASSLALRGGKAFFGQGTRLTVV.

The CDR3 region is CASSSTSGAYEQYF. In DNA form, the CDR3 reads TGTGCCAGCAGCTCGACTAGCGGGGCCTACGAGCAGTACTTC. The chain recombines TRBV7-2 with TRBJ2-7, with 11 bases lining up with TRBD2. The CDR3 covers 14 residues. Germline CDR1 reads SGHTA; CDR2 reads FQGNSA. Trimming cost V 4 bases and J 2 bases; bases outside gene matches: 1.

The chain couples TRBV5-1 to TRBJ1-4; D gene unclear. CDR3 size: 14 residues. The ends were cut back, 4 bases at V and 8 bases at J, with 15 bases in the middle. Germline assignment: CDR1 SGHRS and CDR2 YFSETQ. The CDR3: CASSPTPLFEKLFF. The DNA for the CDR3 is TGCGCCAGCAGCCCGACACCATTGTTCGAAAAACTGTTTTTT.

This clone was observed a few times. The chain uses TRBV7-7 and TRBJ1-4, with 9 bases fitting TRBD1. V lost 1 base and J lost 4; bases outside the gene matches: 1. The CDR3 consists of 15 residues. Germline V gene sequence: CDR1 SSHAT, CDR2 FNYEAQ (reference sequence). The CDR3 reads CASSLGTGDNEKLFF. Here the CDR3 DNA reads TGTGCCAGCAGCTTAGGGACAGGGGATAATGAAAAACTGTTTTTT.

This clone was seen repeatedly, ten times or more. The chain uses TRBV6-5 and TRBJ1-2, with 11 bases aligning to TRBD1. V gave up 2 bases and J gave up 2 bases; unmatched junction bases: 4. CDR3 size: 16 residues. Germline loops: CDR1 MNHEY, CDR2 SVGAGI. The CDR3 reads CASSYGQGAYNYGYTF. CDR3 in DNA: TGTGCCAGCAGTTACGGACAGGGGGCCTACAACTATGGCTACACCTTC.

V and J are TRBV7-2 and TRBJ1-2; possibly TRBD1 for D (5 bases). This CDR3 region has 15 residues. V shed 2 bases and J shed 3 bases, with 13 bases lying between them. The germline gives CDR1 SGHTA, CDR2 FQGNSA. CDR3 region: CASSLLGDPDYGYTF. CDR3 nucleotides: TGTGCCAGCAGCTTATTAGGGGATCCAGACTATGGCTACACCTTC. Full variable domain (rest looked up from reference TRBV7-2 and TRBJ1-2): GAGVSQSPSNKVTEKGKDVELRCDPISGHTALYWYRQSLGQGLEFLIYFQGNSAPDKSGLPSDRFSAERTGGSVSTLTIQRTQQEDSAVYLCASSLLGDPDYGYTFGSGTRLTVV.

The chain links TRBV14 to TRBJ2-5; D is unresolved. Germline assignment: CDR1 SGHDN and CDR2 FVKESK. CDR3 length: 15 amino acids. V was pared by 2 bases and J by 1 base, with 11 bases between. The DNA of the CDR3 is TGTGCCAGCAGCCAATACGCAAATAGCCAAGAGACCCAGTACTTC. This encodes CASSQYANSQETQYF.

The V call is TRBV28, the J call TRBJ2-2; TRBD2 matches at 9 bases. Germline CDR1 MDHEN, CDR2 SYDVKM. With 2 bases clipped from V and 6 bases from J, the junction kept 4 bases outside the gene matches. The CDR3 covers 15 residues. CDR3 in DNA: TGTGCCAGCAGTTTAGCGGGGGGGCGCGCCGGGGAGCTGTTTTTT. Translating it yields CASSLAGGRAGELFF. Full variable domain (rest looked up from reference TRBV28 and TRBJ2-2): DVKVTQSSRYLVKRTGEKVFLECVQDMDHENMFWYRQDPGLGLRLIYFSYDVKMKEKGDIPEGYSVSREKKERFSLILESASTNQTSMYLCASSLAGGRAGELFFGEGSRLTVL.

The chain joins TRBV5-6 to TRBJ1-2; D gene unclear. Germline-derived CDR1 and CDR2 are SGHDT and YYEEEE. Trimming took off 1 base at V and 0 bases at J, with 10 bases between the two ends. The CDR3 totals 15 residues. CDR3 region: CASSLQLLANYGYTF. DNA for the CDR3: TGTGCCAGCAGCTTGCAACTACTAGCTAACTATGGCTACACCTTC.

V usage is TRBV2 and J usage is TRBJ1-1, with 11 bases matching TRBD1. CDR1 is SNHLY and CDR2 is FYNNEI in the germline V gene. This CDR3 region has 16 residues. V trimming: 6 bases; J trimming: 4 bases; junction bases outside the gene matches: 10. CDR3 residues: CASSPRTGGYSTEAFF. CDR3 bases: TGTGCCAGCAGCCCAAGGACAGGGGGCTATAGCACTGAAGCTTTCTTT.

The V call is TRBV3-1 (or the pseudogene TRBV3-2), the J call TRBJ1-4; 9 nucleotides line up with TRBD1. V gave up 1 base and J gave up 8 bases; unmatched junction bases: 2. This CDR3 has 14 residues. CDR1 LGHDT and CDR2 YNNKEL come from the germline V gene (reference sequence). The CDR3 reads CASSQGQGEEKLFF. The CDR3 nucleotides read TGTGCCAGCAGCCAAGGACAGGGGGAAGAAAAACTGTTTTTT.

The V gene is TRBV7-8, the J gene TRBJ1-1; TRBD1 matches 7 bases. J gave up 0 bases and V 3 bases, and 4 bases lay outside the gene matches. Germline V gene lookup returns CDR1 SGHVS and CDR2 FQNEAQ. This CDR3 comprises 15 residues. The DNA for the CDR3 is TGTGCCAGCAGCTTCGCCGGGACAGTGAACACTGAAGCTTTCTTT. Translating it yields CASSFAGTVNTEAFF.

The chain links TRBV2 to TRBJ2-3, with 10 positions matching TRBD1. With V trimmed by 4 bases and J by 4 bases, 8 bases remained unmatched. CDR1 is SNHLY, CDR2 FYNNEI, per germline. This CDR3 is built from 16 residues. In DNA, the CDR3 is TGTGCCAGCAGTGTTATAGGGACAGGGGAATCAGATACGCAGTATTTT. It yields the protein CASSVIGTGESDTQYF.

The chain has TRBV19 and TRBJ2-2, with 7 bases fitting TRBD1. The V and J ends lost 2 bases and 7 bases, in that order; junction bases with no gene match: 7. The CDR3 is made up of 15 amino acids. Germline-derived CDR1 and CDR2 are LNHDA and SQIVND (reference sequence). CDR3 sequence: CASSIRRQGSGELFF. CDR3 DNA: TGTGCCAGTAGTATACGACGACAGGGTAGCGGGGAGCTGTTTTTT.

This clone came up many times. The rearrangement uses TRBV3-1 (or the pseudogene TRBV3-2) and TRBJ1-4, with TRBD1 matching 8 bases. CDR1 and CDR2 (germline): LGHDT, YNNKEL (reference sequence). The CDR3 covers 15 residues. V dropped 3 bases and J dropped 11; count of bases not matched to a gene: 11. The CDR3 DNA sequence: TGTGCCAGCAGCCAGGAAGGGACAGGACGTGAGAAACTGTTTTTT. Protein: CASSQEGTGREKLFF.

This clone was counted only a few times. V usage is TRBV6-5 and J usage is TRBJ1-2; 8 nucleotides agree with TRBD1. Germline values: CDR1 MNHEY, CDR2 SVGAGI. V lost 5 bases to trimming and J lost 3 bases; unmatched junction nucleotides: 2. CDR3 length: 13 residues. The CDR3 nucleotides are TGTGCCAGCAGTACGACAGGGGACTATGGCTACACCTTC. Its protein is CASSTTGDYGYTF.

The chain links TRBV6-6 to TRBJ1-5; TRBD1 agrees at 8 bases. This CDR3 comprises 15 residues. Unmatched junction bases numbered 12, after V lost 7 bases and J lost 7 bases. Germline V gene data show CDR1 as MNHNY and CDR2 as SVGAGI (reference sequence). CDR3 sequence reads: CASTTGQERGQPQHF. The DNA of the CDR3 is TGTGCCAGCACCACGGGACAGGAAAGGGGACAGCCCCAGCATTTT.

This clone was detected once. The chain joins TRBV11-2 to TRBJ2-6, with 8 bases identical to TRBD1. Trimming at V came to 2 bases and at J to 0 bases, leaving 9 bases not matched to a gene. In germline, CDR1 is SGHAT, CDR2 FQNNGV. The CDR3 spans 19 residues. The CDR3 DNA follows: TGTGCCAGCAGCTTAATCCGGGACAGGTCCTACTCTGGGGCCAACGTCCTGACTTTC. This encodes CASSLIRDRSYSGANVLTF.

The V and J genes are TRBV7-3 and TRBJ2-3; 14 bases are a match to TRBD2. CDR1 and CDR2 from the germline V gene are SGHTA and FQGTGA. V lost 1 base to trimming and J lost 6 bases; unmatched junction nucleotides: 3. The CDR3 runs to 16 residues. CDR3 loop: CASSLRLAGGLDTQYF. The CDR3 nucleotides read TGTGCCAGCAGCTTAAGACTAGCGGGGGGGCTTGATACGCAGTATTTT.

The chain has TRBV29-1 and TRBJ1-1; D gene ambiguous. Germline V gene data show CDR1 as SQVTM and CDR2 as ANQGSEA. The CDR3 has 12 residues. Trimming cost V 4 bases and J 5 bases, with 11 bases left between them. The DNA of the CDR3 is TGCAGCGTTGTCTCAGGCAGGACTGAAGCTTTCTTT. Translation: CSVVSGRTEAFF.

The chain uses TRBV21-1 and TRBJ2-3; the table's D gene call, TRBD1, was not cross checked with the DNA. TRBV21-1 is a pseudogene segment. This CDR3 is built from 14 residues. The CDR3 bases are TGTGCCAGCGACAGGGGGCGCAGGACAGATACGCAGTATTTT. Encoded protein: CASDRGRRTDTQYF.